The 10 T cell receptor beta chains below come from one sample, sequenced in a study of T cell responses to AZD1222 COVID-19 vaccine (dated by TCRdb to 2020 to 2022). The time point label of this sample denotes: about 28 days (+/-7) after the second vaccine dose. Receptor amplification or capture employed the immunoSEQ multiplex PCR assay. TCRdb carries this immuneACCESS record with in-frame sequences only. Its versions omit some clonotypes, under half of them owing to an unresolved V gene in the studies checked, with the rest unexplained. This sample has more than 120,000 clones in its table, and about 92% of those were observed once. 1.5% to 2% of the sample is in the top ten clones. Sequences were derived from peripheral blood, sampled 28 days after the second AZD1222 dose. Receptors were obtained from an adult who received the AZD1222 COVID-19 vaccine.

This chain links TRBV28 with TRBJ1-4, with a weak D call TRBD1 (6 bases). Germline CDR1 is MDHEN and CDR2 is SYDVKM. The CDR3 totals 16 residues. Trimming took 6 bases from V and 6 from J, leaving 20 bases between them. The CDR3 region is CASSRAGHREDEKLFF. CDR3 DNA: TGTGCCAGCAGCCGTGCGGGACATCGGGAGGATGAAAAACTGTTTTTT.

This clone was picked up one time. The V gene is TRBV6-1, the J gene TRBJ1-5, with D possibly TRBD1 on 6 matching bases. Germline V gene lookup returns CDR1 MNHNS and CDR2 SASEGT. V dropped 2 bases and J dropped 7 bases, with 15 bases sitting between them. This CDR3 has 15 residues. CDR3: CASSEFEKGGQPQHF. CDR3 DNA sequence: TGTGCCAGCAGTGAATTCGAAAAGGGGGGGCAGCCCCAGCATTTT.

The chain couples TRBV9 to TRBJ2-7; D is perhaps TRBD1 (5 bases). Germline loops: CDR1 SGDLS, CDR2 YYNGEE. The V and J ends lost 0 bases and 1 base respectively, with 11 bases between them. This CDR3 is 15 amino acids long. CDR3 nucleotide sequence: TGTGCCAGCAGCGTAGGGGTAGGGGCATCCTACGAGCAGTACTTC. Its translation: CASSVGVGASYEQYF.

As for this clone: This sample includes further DNA sequences coding for the same CDR3. The rearrangement joins TRBV11-3 to TRBJ1-1, with D maybe TRBD1 (6 bases). V was shortened by 4 bases and J by 1 base, with 13 bases between the two germline ends. The V gene's germline CDR1 is SGHNT and CDR2 YENEEA. The CDR3 consists of 15 residues. The DNA of the CDR3 is TGTGCCAGCAGCTCCTCCTCGGACAGGAACACTGAAGCTTTCTTT. Translation gives CASSSSSDRNTEAFF.

The chain couples TRBV2 to TRBJ1-2; a weak D match, TRBD1 (5 bases). Looked up from germline, CDR1 is SNHLY and CDR2 is FYNNEI. The CDR3 spans 15 residues. V gave up 3 bases and J gave up 5 bases, with 16 bases separating them. In nucleotides, the CDR3 is TGTGCCAGCAGTGACCCGGGGAGGGACCCTTATGGCTACACCTTC. Amino acid sequence: CASSDPGRDPYGYTF.

The rearrangement uses TRBV29-1 and TRBJ1-4; D unresolved. Germline lookup yields CDR1 SQVTM and CDR2 ANQGSEA. The CDR3 contains 13 residues. Trimming took 0 bases from V and 8 from J, leaving 10 bases between them. CDR3 amino acids: CSVEDSTGEKLFF. The CDR3 region has the DNA TGCAGCGTTGAAGATTCCACGGGGGAAAAACTGTTTTTT.

The chain combines TRBV9 with TRBJ1-2, with 8 bases matching TRBD1. J gave up 2 bases and V 4 bases, and 4 bases lay outside the gene matches. Germline V lookup: CDR1 SGDLS, CDR2 YYNGEE. The CDR3 spans 14 residues. Written as DNA, the CDR3 is TGTGCCAGCAGCACGGACAGGGAGAACTATGGCTACACCTTC. This gives the protein CASSTDRENYGYTF.

The genes are TRBV7-2 and TRBJ2-3; 7 positions match TRBD1. V gave up 3 bases and J gave up 5 bases; unmatched junction bases: 8. This CDR3 contains 15 residues. Germline V lookup: CDR1 SGHTA, CDR2 FQGNSA. CDR3 DNA sequence: TGTGCCAGCAGCTTGGGACAGTTTCTCGGAGATACGCAGTATTTT. Translated, it gives CASSLGQFLGDTQYF. Full variable domain (rest looked up from reference TRBV7-2 and TRBJ2-3): GAGVSQSPSNKVTEKGKDVELRCDPISGHTALYWYRQSLGQGLEFLIYFQGNSAPDKSGLPSDRFSAERTGGSVSTLTIQRTQQEDSAVYLCASSLGQFLGDTQYFGPGTRLTVL.

The V gene is TRBV2, the J gene TRBJ2-7; no clear D. From germline, CDR1 is SNHLY and CDR2 FYNNEI. Deletions cut 1 base from V and 2 bases from J, with 9 bases between. CDR3 length equals 14 residues. As DNA, the CDR3 is TGTGCCAGCAGTGAAGAAAGTGGTCCCTACGAGCAGTACTTC. Protein sequence: CASSEESGPYEQYF.

This clone turned up a few times. This chain connects TRBV4-3 to TRBJ1-2; 9 nucleotides agree with TRBD1. This CDR3 is 18 amino acids long. CDR1 LGHNA and CDR2 YSLEER come from the germline V gene. Losses at the gene ends were 0 bases for V and 7 bases for J; bases not matched to a gene: 15. CDR3 in DNA: TGCGCCAGCAGCCAAGAATTGGGACAGGGCGGGTCGAAAGGTGGCTACACCTTC. The encoded protein is CASSQELGQGGSKGGYTF.